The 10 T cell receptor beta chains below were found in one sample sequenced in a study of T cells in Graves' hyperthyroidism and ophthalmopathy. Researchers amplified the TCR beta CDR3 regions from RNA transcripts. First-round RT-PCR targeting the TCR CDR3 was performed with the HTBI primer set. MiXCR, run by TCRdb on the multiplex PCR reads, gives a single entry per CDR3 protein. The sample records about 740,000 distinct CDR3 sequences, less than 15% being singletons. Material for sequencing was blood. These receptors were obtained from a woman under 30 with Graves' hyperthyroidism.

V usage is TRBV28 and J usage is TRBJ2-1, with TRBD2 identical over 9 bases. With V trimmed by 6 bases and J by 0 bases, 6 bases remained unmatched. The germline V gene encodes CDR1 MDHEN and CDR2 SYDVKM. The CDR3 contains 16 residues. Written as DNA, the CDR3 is TGTGCCAGCAGCCCGACTAGCGGAGTCTCCTACAATGAGCAGTTCTTC. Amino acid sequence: CASSPTSGVSYNEQFF.

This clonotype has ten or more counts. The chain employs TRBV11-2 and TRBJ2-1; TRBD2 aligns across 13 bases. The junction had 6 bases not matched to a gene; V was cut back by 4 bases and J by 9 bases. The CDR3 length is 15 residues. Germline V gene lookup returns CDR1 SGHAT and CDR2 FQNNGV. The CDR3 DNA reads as TGTGCCAGCAGCTCCGGACTAGCGGGAGATGGTGAGCAGTTCTTC. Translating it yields CASSSGLAGDGEQFF.

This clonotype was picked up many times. CDR3 in amino acids: CASSQEPPGQGFPLGGYTF. CDR3 nucleotide sequence: TGCGCCAGCAGCCAAGAGCCACCGGGACAGGGTTTTCCCCTGGGTGGCTACACCTTC. The chain combines TRBV4-1 with TRBJ1-2; 9 bases map to TRBD1. CDR3 length: 19 amino acids. Per germline, CDR1 MGHRA and CDR2 YSYEKL. V trimming: 0 bases; J trimming: 7 bases; junction bases outside the gene matches: 18.

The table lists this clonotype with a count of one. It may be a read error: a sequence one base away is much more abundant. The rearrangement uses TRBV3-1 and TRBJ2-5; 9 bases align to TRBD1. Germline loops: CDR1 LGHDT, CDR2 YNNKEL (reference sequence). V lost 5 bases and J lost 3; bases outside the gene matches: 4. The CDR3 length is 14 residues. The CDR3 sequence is CASSARTGEETQYF. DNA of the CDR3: TGTGCCAGCAGCGCCCGGACAGGGGAAGAGACCCAGTACTTC.

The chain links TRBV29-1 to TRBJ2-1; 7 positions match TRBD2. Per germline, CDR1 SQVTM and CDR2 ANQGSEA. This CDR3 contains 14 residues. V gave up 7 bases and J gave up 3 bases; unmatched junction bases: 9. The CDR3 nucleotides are TGCAGCGCCGGTCGGCGGGGGTACTACAATGAGCAGTTCTTC. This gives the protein CSAGRRGYYNEQFF.

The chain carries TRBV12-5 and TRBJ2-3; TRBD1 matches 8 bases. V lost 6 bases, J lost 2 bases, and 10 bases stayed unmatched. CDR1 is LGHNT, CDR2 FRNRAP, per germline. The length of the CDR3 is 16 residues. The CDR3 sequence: CASGPDRAGFTDTQYF. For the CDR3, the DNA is TGTGCTAGTGGGCCGGACAGGGCGGGTTTCACAGATACGCAGTATTTT.

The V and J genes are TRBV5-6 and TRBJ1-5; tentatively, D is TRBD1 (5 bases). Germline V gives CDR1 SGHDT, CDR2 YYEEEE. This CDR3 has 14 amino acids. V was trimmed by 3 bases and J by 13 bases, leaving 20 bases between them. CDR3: CASSSRDGPPTQHF. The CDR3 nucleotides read TGTGCCAGCAGCTCCCGGGACGGACCCCCAACTCAGCATTTT.

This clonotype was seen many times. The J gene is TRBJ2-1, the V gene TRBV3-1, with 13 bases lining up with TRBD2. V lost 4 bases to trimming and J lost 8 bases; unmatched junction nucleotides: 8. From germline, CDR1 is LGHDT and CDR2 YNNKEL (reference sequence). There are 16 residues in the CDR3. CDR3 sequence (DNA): TGTGCCAGCAGCCTGGGACTAGCGGGGAGAGCGGATGAGCAGTTCTTC. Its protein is CASSLGLAGRADEQFF.

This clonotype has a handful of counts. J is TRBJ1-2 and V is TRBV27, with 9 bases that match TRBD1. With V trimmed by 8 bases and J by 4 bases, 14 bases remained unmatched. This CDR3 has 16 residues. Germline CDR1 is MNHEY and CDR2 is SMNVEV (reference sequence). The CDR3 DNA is TGTGCCAGCGGCTGGGGGACAGGGCGAAGCTTCTATGGCTACACCTTC. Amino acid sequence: CASGWGTGRSFYGYTF.

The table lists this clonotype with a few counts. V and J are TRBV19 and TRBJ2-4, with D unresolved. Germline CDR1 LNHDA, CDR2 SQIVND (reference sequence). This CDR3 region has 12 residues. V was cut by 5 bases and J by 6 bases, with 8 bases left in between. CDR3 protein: CASSWSGNIQYF. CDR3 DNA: TGTGCCAGTAGTTGGTCGGGAAACATTCAGTACTTC.